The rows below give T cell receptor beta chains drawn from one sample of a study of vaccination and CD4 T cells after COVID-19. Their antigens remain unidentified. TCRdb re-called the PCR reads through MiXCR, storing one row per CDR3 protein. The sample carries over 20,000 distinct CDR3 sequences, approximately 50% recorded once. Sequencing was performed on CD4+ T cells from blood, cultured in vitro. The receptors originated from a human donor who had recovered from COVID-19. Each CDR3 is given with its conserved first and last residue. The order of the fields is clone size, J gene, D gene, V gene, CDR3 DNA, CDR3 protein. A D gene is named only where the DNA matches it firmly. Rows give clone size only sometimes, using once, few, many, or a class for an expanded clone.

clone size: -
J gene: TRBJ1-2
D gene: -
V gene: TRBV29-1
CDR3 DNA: TGCAGCGCTACCGGGACGGTCTATGGCTACACCTTC
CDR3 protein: CSATGTVYGYTF

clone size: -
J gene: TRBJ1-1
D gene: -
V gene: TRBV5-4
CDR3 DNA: TGTGCCAGCAGCTGGTGGGGGCGGGACACTGAAGCTTTCTTT
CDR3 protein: CASSWWGRDTEAFF

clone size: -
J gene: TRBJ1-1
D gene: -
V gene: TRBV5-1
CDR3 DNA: TGCGCCAGCAGCTTGGGAGGGGTAAACACTGAAGCTTTCTTT
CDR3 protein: CASSLGGVNTEAFF

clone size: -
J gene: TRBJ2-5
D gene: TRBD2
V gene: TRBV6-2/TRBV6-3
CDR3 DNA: TGTGCCAGCAGTGACTTAGCGGGGGGGTCACAAGAGACCCTGTACTTC
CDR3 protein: CASSDLAGGSQETLYF

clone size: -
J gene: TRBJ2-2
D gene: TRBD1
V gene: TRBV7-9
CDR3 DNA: TGTGCCAGCAGCTTAGAGGGGGCAAGCACCGGGGAGCTGTTTTTT
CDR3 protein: CASSLEGASTGELFF

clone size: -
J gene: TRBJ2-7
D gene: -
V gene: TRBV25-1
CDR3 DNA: TGTGCCAGCAGTGCTGGTAGAGGGGCCTACGAGCAGTACTTC
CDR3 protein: CASSAGRGAYEQYF

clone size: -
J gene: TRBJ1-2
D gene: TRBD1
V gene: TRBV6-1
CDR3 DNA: TGTGCCAGCTTGAACTGGGACAGGAACTATGGCTACACCTTC
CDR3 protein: CASLNWDRNYGYTF

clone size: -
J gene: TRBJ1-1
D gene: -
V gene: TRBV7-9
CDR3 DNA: TGTGCCAGCAGCTTAATTGCGGGGAACACTGAAGCTTTCTTT
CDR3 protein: CASSLIAGNTEAFF

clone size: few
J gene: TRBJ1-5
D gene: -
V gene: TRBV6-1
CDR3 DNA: TGTGCCAGCGCCAGGGACCCTAATCAGCCCCAGCATTTT
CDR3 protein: CASARDPNQPQHF

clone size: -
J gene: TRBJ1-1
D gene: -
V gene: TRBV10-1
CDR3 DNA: TGCGCCAGCAGCCCCTCTTTGAACACTGAAGCTTTCTTT
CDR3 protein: CASSPSLNTEAFF

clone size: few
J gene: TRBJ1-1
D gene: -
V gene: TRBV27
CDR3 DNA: TGTGCCAGCAAGCGACTATCTGAAGCTTTCTTT
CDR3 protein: CASKRLSEAFF

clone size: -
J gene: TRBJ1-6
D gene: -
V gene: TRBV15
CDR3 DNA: TGTGCCACCACCCTAGGGACAATCGAGGGTTCACCCCTCCACTTT
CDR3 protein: CATTLGTIEGSPLHF

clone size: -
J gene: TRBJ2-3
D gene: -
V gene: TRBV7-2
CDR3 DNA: TGTGCCAGCAGCTTGCGGGGCGGAGATACGCAGTATTTT
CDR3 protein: CASSLRGGDTQYF

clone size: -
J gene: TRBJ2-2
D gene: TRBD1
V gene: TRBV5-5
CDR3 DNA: TGTGCCAGCAGCTTGTACAGGGGAGACACCGGGGAGCTGTTTTTT
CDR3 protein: CASSLYRGDTGELFF

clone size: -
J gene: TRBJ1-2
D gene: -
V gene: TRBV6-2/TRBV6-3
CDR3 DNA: TGTGCCTCCCGGCGGGGGTATGGCTACACCTTC
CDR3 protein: CASRRGYGYTF

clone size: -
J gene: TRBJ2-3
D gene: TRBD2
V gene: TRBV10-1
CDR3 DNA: TGCGCCAGCAGTGGCGGGAGGAAGACAGATACGCAGTATTTT
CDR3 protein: CASSGGRKTDTQYF

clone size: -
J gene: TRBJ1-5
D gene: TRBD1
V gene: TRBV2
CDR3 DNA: TGTGCCAGCAGTGGTACCGGGACAGGGAGAAGCGCCAATCAGCCCCAGCATTTT
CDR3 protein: CASSGTGTGRSANQPQHF

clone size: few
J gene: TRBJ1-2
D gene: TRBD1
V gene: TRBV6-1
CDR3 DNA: TGTGCCAGCCGAGGGGACAGCTCCATCGGTGGCTACACCTTC
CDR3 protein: CASRGDSSIGGYTF

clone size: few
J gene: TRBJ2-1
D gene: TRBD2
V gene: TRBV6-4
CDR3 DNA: TGTGCCAGCAGTCAAACTAGCGGGAGGGGGAATGAGCAGTTCTTC
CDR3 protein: CASSQTSGRGNEQFF

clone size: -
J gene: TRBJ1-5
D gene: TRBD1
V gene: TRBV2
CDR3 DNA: TGTGCCAGCAGTCCGGACAGGGTGAAAAATCAGCCCCAGCATTTT
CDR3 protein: CASSPDRVKNQPQHF

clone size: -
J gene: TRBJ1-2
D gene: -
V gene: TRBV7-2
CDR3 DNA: TGTGCCAGCCGGGAATGGGGGGGGGAGGGTGGCTACACCTTC
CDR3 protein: CASREWGGEGGYTF

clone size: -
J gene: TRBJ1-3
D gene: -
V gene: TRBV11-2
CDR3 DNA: TGTGCCAGCAGCGTAACAGGACCGGGAAACACCATATATTTT
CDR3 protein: CASSVTGPGNTIYF

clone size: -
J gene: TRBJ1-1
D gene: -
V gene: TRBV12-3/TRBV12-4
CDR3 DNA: TGTGCCAGCAGTTTGATAGGACGAACTGAAGCTTTCTTT
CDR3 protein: CASSLIGRTEAFF

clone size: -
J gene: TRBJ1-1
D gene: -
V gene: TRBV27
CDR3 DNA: TGTGCCAGCAGTTTCGCAGACGGGAGTGAAGCTTTCTTT
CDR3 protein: CASSFADGSEAFF

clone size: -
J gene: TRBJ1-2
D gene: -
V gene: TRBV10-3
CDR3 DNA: TGTGCCATCGGCACGGGGGGCACTAACTATGGCTACACCTTC
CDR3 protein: CAIGTGGTNYGYTF

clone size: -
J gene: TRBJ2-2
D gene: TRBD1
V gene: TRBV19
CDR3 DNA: TGTGCCAGTAGTATAGAAACAAACAGGGGGATTGGGGAGCTGTTTTTT
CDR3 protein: CASSIETNRGIGELFF

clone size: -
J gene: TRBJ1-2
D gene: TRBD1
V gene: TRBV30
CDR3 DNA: TGTGCCTGGAGTGCCCAGGGGGCCTATGGCTACACCTTC
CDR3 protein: CAWSAQGAYGYTF

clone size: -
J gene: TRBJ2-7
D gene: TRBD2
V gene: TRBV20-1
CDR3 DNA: TGCAGTGCCGTGACTAGCGGGAGTAGGGACGAGCAGTACTTC
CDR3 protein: CSAVTSGSRDEQYF

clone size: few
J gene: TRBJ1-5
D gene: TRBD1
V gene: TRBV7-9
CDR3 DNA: TGTGCCAGTGGGACAGACAATCAGCCCCAGCATTTT
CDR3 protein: CASGTDNQPQHF

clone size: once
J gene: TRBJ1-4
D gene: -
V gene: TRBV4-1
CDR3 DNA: TGCGCCAGCAGCCAAGTCGGGGTCCGGGAAAAACTGTTTTTT
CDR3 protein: CASSQVGVREKLFF

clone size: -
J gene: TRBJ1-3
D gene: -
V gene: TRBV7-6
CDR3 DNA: TGTGCCAGCAGCGGATCGGGAAACACCATATATTTT
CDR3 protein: CASSGSGNTIYF

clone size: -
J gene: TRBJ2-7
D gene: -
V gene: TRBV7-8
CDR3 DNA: TGTGCCAGCTTACCCGGACAGCGGAACCACGAGCAGTACTTC
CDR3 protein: CASLPGQRNHEQYF

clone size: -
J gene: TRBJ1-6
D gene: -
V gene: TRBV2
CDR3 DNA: TGTGCCAGCAGTGTTGGAGAGGGGGAAAGGAACTCACCCCTCCACTTT
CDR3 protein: CASSVGEGERNSPLHF

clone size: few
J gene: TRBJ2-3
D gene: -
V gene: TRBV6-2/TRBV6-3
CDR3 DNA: TGTGCCAGCAGTTACATAAGGACGGGAATACGAAGCACAGATACGCAGTATTTT
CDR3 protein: CASSYIRTGIRSTDTQYF

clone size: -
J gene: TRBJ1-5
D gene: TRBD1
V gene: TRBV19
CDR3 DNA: TGTGCCAGTAGTGCACCCACCGGGACAGGGGGCCCCTTCAATCATCAGCCCCAGCATTTT
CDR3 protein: CASSAPTGTGGPFNHQPQHF

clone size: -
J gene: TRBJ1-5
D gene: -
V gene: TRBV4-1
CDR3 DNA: TGCGCCAGCAGCCTAGGGTTGGGCAATCAGCCCCAGCATTTT
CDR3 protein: CASSLGLGNQPQHF

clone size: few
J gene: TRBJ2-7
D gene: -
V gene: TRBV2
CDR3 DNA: TGTGCCAGCGGGGGGCAGGGCACCTACGAGCAGTACTTC
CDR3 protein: CASGGQGTYEQYF

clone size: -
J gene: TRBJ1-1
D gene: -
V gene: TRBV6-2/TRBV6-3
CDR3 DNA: TGTGCCAGCAGTTACATATCGAACACTGAAGCTTTCTTT
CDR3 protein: CASSYISNTEAFF

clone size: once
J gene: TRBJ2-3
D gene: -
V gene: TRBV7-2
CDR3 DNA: TGTGCCAGCAGCTTAGTGGCGGGGAGAAGCACAGATACGCAGTATTTT
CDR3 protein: CASSLVAGRSTDTQYF

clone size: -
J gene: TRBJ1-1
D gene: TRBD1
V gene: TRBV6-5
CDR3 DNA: TGTGCCAGCAGTTACTATATAAGTCAGGGGGACACTGAAGCTTTCTTT
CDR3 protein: CASSYYISQGDTEAFF

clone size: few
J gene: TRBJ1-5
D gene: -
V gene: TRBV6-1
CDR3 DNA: TGTGCCAGCAGTGCCCAGGGGAGCAATCAGCCCCAGCATTTT
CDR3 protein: CASSAQGSNQPQHF

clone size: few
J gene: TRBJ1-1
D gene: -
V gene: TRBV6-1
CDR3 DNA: TGTGCCAGCAGACGGGGAGTTGGGGTCACTGAAGCTTTCTTT
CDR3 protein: CASRRGVGVTEAFF

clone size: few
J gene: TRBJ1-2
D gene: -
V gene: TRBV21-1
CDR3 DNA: TGTGCCAGCATCTCTTACAGGGAGGACTATGGCTACACCTTC
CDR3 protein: CASISYREDYGYTF

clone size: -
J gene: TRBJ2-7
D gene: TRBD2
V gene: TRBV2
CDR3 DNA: TGTGCCAGCAGTCTCGGACTAGCGAGTTTGGGGGAGCAGTACTTC
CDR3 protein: CASSLGLASLGEQYF

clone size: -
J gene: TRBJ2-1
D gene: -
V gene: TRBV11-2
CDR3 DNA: TGTGCCAGCAGCTCTGAGGGTCCGGAGCAGTTCTTC
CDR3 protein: CASSSEGPEQFF

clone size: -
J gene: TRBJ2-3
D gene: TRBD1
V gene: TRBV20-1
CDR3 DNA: TGCAGTGCTAGCCTGACAGGGCAAGGTGCAGATACGCAGTATTTT
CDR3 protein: CSASLTGQGADTQYF